A single sample is the source of the 8 T cell receptor beta chains below, sequenced in a study of blood T cell repertoires in COVID-19. Only in-frame clones appear in the TCRdb table, and some are missing; sequencing was by immunoSEQ multiplex PCR. This sample yields under 200,000 clones, of which roughly 90% are seen a single time; 0.77% belongs to the top ten. What was sequenced was PBMCs or T cells enriched from blood (not recorded which). These receptors came from a woman aged 18-29 years who had recovered from COVID-19.

The J gene is TRBJ2-1, the V gene TRBV19; D gene ambiguous. Deletions cut 1 base from V and 1 base from J, with 14 bases between. CDR1 is LNHDA and CDR2 is SQIVND in the germline V gene (reference sequence). This CDR3 contains 17 residues. This CDR3 is CASSIGILTLSYNEQFF. The CDR3 DNA is TGTGCCAGTAGTATAGGAATACTCACTCTGTCCTACAATGAGCAGTTCTTC.

This chain links TRBV7-9 with TRBJ1-4; 8 bases match TRBD1. The V segment lost 5 bases and the J segment 8 bases; nucleotides outside the gene matches: 7. Germline V CDR1 and CDR2: SEHNR, FQNEAQ (reference sequence). There are 14 residues in the CDR3. CDR3 loop: CASSRRQGREKLFF. In DNA, the CDR3 is TGTGCCAGCAGCCGAAGACAGGGGCGAGAAAAACTGTTTTTT.

This clone was observed a few times. This CDR3 is CASSLQGGGDNTQYF. CDR3 coding DNA: TGCGCCAGCAGCCTCCAGGGGGGAGGAGATAATACGCAGTATTTT. The chain uses TRBV4-1 and TRBJ2-3, with D possibly matching TRBD1 (7 bases). Germline CDR1 is MGHRA and CDR2 is YSYEKL. CDR3 length: 15 residues. V was clipped by 4 bases and J by 7 bases, with 18 bases between them.

This clone was counted once. The chain uses TRBV5-1 and TRBJ2-6; 7 nucleotides match TRBD1. This CDR3 has 18 amino acids. The junction had 13 bases not matched to a gene; V was cut back by 4 bases and J by 3 bases. Germline CDR1 is SGHRS and CDR2 is YFSETQ. The CDR3 nucleotides read TGCGCCAGCAGCCCGCGGTACAGGGGTAATAGTGGGGCCAACGTCCTGACTTTC. The encoded protein is CASSPRYRGNSGANVLTF.

CDR3 nucleotide sequence: TGTGCCAGCAGCCAACCCTTCTCGGGGGTTAGCTCCTACAATGAGCAGTTCTTC. Amino acids: CASSQPFSGVSSYNEQFF. The V gene is TRBV4-2, the J gene TRBJ2-1; weak D call: TRBD2 (6 bases). The germline V gene has CDR1 LGHNA and CDR2 YNFKEQ. The CDR3 length is 18 residues. The germline V and J ends were trimmed by 2 bases and 0 bases, with 17 bases remaining between them.

This clone appeared once. This chain joins TRBV7-2 and TRBJ2-1; the match to TRBD2 covers 11 bases. The V gene end was trimmed by 4 bases and the J gene end by 5 bases; junction bases not matched to a gene: 13. Germline V CDR1 and CDR2: SGHTA, FQGNSA. The CDR3 contains 18 residues. This CDR3 is CASSYGLAGPGKNNEQFF. In DNA form, the CDR3 reads TGTGCCAGCAGCTATGGACTAGCGGGTCCCGGAAAAAACAATGAGCAGTTCTTC.

The chain carries TRBV6-5 and TRBJ1-6; 10 bases map to TRBD1. V trimming: 5 bases; J trimming: 9 bases; junction bases outside the gene matches: 4. CDR3 size: 14 residues. CDR1 and CDR2 (germline): MNHEY, SVGAGI. The CDR3 sequence is CASSPGTGASPLHF. The CDR3, as DNA: TGTGCCAGCAGTCCCGGGACAGGGGCTTCACCCCTCCACTTT.

The chain recombines TRBV7-9 with TRBJ1-2; TRBD1 matches at 9 bases. Germline-derived CDR1 and CDR2 are SEHNR and FQNEAQ (reference sequence). V lost 5 bases to trimming and J lost 2 bases; unmatched junction nucleotides: 12. The CDR3 spans 17 residues. The CDR3 bases are TGTGCCAGCAGCCGCCGGACAGGGGATATGGGGAACTATGGCTACACCTTC. Protein: CASSRRTGDMGNYGYTF.